The 7 T cell receptor beta chains listed next were all sequenced from one sample in a study of T cell changes during pregnancy in multiple sclerosis. Some clones are missing from TCRdb's copy, which holds only in-frame ones; the method was immunoSEQ multiplex PCR. The table has 50,000 to 60,000 clones, approximately 90% seen once. The material sequenced was CD4+ T cells from peripheral blood mononuclear cells, taken in the first trimester of pregnancy. Every receptor here comes from a female donor with multiple sclerosis, enrolled in a pregnancy study.

V gene TRBV7-9 combines with J gene TRBJ1-2; D is perhaps TRBD1 (6 bases). Between the trimmed V and J ends, which lost 5 bases and 8 bases, there was a span of 21 bases. CDR1 is SEHNR and CDR2 is FQNEAQ in the germline V gene (reference sequence). This CDR3 spans 15 amino acids. CDR3 in DNA: TGTGCCAGCAGCCCAGGGGACGGGACGACGAGAGGCTACACCTTC. Its protein product is CASSPGDGTTRGYTF.

This clone has more than one count but fewer than ten. The chain is built from TRBV7-9 and TRBJ1-2, with a tentative D call TRBD1 (6 bases). V was clipped by 5 bases and J by 4 bases, with 17 bases between them. The CDR3 has 15 amino acids. The germline CDR1 and CDR2 sequences are SEHNR and FQNEAQ (reference sequence). The CDR3 DNA is TGTGCCAGCAGCGATCCAGGGGAATGGGGCTATGGCTACACCTTC. Protein product: CASSDPGEWGYGYTF.

This chain links TRBV7-3 with TRBJ2-5; perhaps TRBD1 as D (5 bases). Germline CDR1 reads SGHTA; CDR2 reads FQGTGA. The ends were cut back, 3 bases at V and 5 bases at J, with 10 bases in the middle. There are 13 residues in the CDR3. The CDR3 DNA is TGTGCCAGCAGCTTTTCTTCAGGGGAGACCCAGTACTTC. Translated: CASSFSSGETQYF.

The chain employs TRBV4-3 and TRBJ1-1; 8 positions match TRBD1. Germline V gives CDR1 LGHNA, CDR2 YSLEER. V was clipped by 3 bases and J by 3 bases; unmatched bases: 6. The length of the CDR3 is 15 residues. CDR3 nucleotides: TGCGCCAGCAGCCAGGAACTGACAGGGGACACTGAAGCTTTCTTT. Amino acids: CASSQELTGDTEAFF.

This clone was seen only a few times. CDR3 nucleotides: TGTGCCAGCAATCAGATTGCCTATAATTCACCCCTCCACTTT. It yields the protein CASNQIAYNSPLHF. The V gene is TRBV25-1, the J gene TRBJ1-6; D not certain. Per the germline V gene, CDR1 is MGHDK and CDR2 is SYGVNS. The CDR3 covers 14 residues. Trimming pared 7 bases from V and 2 bases from J, leaving 9 bases between. Based on the CDR3 plus reference TRBV25-1 and TRBJ1-6, the full variable domain is EADIYQTPRYLVIGTGKKITLECSQTMGHDKMYWYQQDPGMELHLIHYSYGVNSTEKGDLSSESTVSRIRTEHFPLTLESARPSHTSQYLCASNQIAYNSPLHFGNGTRLTVT.

The chain joins TRBV6-5 to TRBJ2-1; D is ambiguous. Deletions cut 2 bases from V and 6 bases from J, with 5 bases between. This CDR3 is 12 amino acids long. Germline assignment: CDR1 MNHEY and CDR2 SVGAGI. CDR3 sequence reads: CASSYGLNEQFF. The CDR3, as DNA: TGTGCCAGCAGTTACGGCCTCAATGAGCAGTTCTTC.

The chain has TRBV5-1 and TRBJ1-2; TRBD1 matches at 7 bases. With 4 bases clipped from V and 4 bases from J, the junction kept 4 bases outside the gene matches. The CDR3 loop spans 13 amino acids. CDR1 SGHRS and CDR2 YFSETQ come from the germline V gene. The CDR3 loop is CASSAQGIYGYTF. The CDR3 nucleotides are TGCGCCAGCAGCGCACAGGGGATCTATGGCTACACCTTC.